A single sample gave rise to the 19 T cell receptor beta chains below, sequenced in a study of blood T cell repertoires in COVID-19. Produced via immunoSEQ multiplex PCR; TCRdb's table is partial and in-frame only. The table lists around 310,000 clones, around 92% of them singletons. Sequenced sample: PBMCs or T cells enriched from blood (not recorded which). Receptor source: a woman in her 30s who had recovered from COVID-19.

The DNA for the CDR3 is TGTGCCAGCTCACCCCGGACAGGTCCCGAGCAGTACTTC. Translating gives CASSPRTGPEQYF. V and J are TRBV18 and TRBJ2-7, with 7 positions matching TRBD1. This CDR3 region has 13 residues. Looked up from germline, CDR1 is KGHSH and CDR2 is LQKENI. Unmatched junction bases numbered 5, after V lost 3 bases and J lost 6 bases.

The chain joins TRBV28 to TRBJ1-2, with 8 bases aligning to TRBD1. The CDR3 covers 13 residues. The germline V gene has CDR1 MDHEN and CDR2 SYDVKM. The trim removed 6 bases at V and 7 bases at J, leaving 7 bases unmatched. Here the CDR3 reads CASSKTTGAGYTF. CDR3 sequence (DNA): TGTGCCAGCAGCAAAACGACAGGGGCTGGCTACACCTTC.

This clone was seen more than once but under ten times. V and J are TRBV7-2 and TRBJ2-1; unclear D gene. This CDR3 region has 15 residues. In germline, CDR1 is SGHTA, CDR2 FQGNSA. The V and J ends lost 6 bases and 1 base respectively, with 13 bases between them. For the CDR3, the DNA is TGTGCCAGCAGTCACGAGGTTGGGTCCTACAATGAGCAGTTCTTC. This sequence encodes CASSHEVGSYNEQFF.

The chain employs TRBV29-1 and TRBJ2-3; 13 nucleotides line up with TRBD2. J lost 3 bases, V lost 3 bases, and 12 bases had no gene match. The CDR3 spans 18 residues. Germline V gene lookup returns CDR1 SQVTM and CDR2 ANQGSEA. CDR3 amino acids: CSVEGDIPTSGRTDTQYF. For the CDR3, the DNA is TGCAGCGTTGAGGGCGACATACCGACTAGCGGGAGGACAGATACGCAGTATTTT.

The chain combines TRBV29-1 with TRBJ2-3; 9 bases agree with TRBD2. The CDR3 runs to 15 residues. Germline V gene lookup returns CDR1 SQVTM and CDR2 ANQGSEA. Losses at the gene ends were 7 bases for V and 1 base for J; bases not matched to a gene: 9. The CDR3 spells CSAVLTSGRTDTQYF. The CDR3 coding sequence is TGCAGCGCCGTGCTGACTAGCGGTCGCACAGATACGCAGTATTTT.

This clone was observed a few times. The rearrangement joins TRBV4-1 to TRBJ1-1; 12 nucleotides line up with TRBD1. V shed 3 bases and J 11 bases; nucleotides not matched to a gene: 16. The CDR3 is 17 amino acids. Germline V gene lookup returns CDR1 MGHRA and CDR2 YSYEKL. The chain's CDR3 is CASSHTTGTGGFFVAFF. Written as DNA, the CDR3 is TGCGCCAGCAGCCATACGACCGGGACAGGGGGCTTTTTTGTTGCTTTCTTT.

The chain combines TRBV10-1 with TRBJ2-3, with D perhaps matching TRBD2 (6 bases). Trimming cost V 2 bases and J 5 bases, with 11 bases left between them. There are 14 residues in the CDR3. Per germline, CDR1 WNHNN and CDR2 SYGVQD (reference sequence). The CDR3 region is CASSEAGSEDTQYF. DNA for the CDR3: TGCGCCAGCAGTGAGGCGGGAAGCGAAGATACGCAGTATTTT.

The chain is built from TRBV2 and TRBJ2-1; 7 bases line up with TRBD2. The V gene's germline CDR1 is SNHLY and CDR2 FYNNEI. J gave up 1 base and V 6 bases, and 6 bases lay outside the gene matches. The CDR3 runs 15 residues. This CDR3 is CASRPLATSYNEQFF. In nucleotides, the CDR3 is TGTGCCAGCAGGCCACTAGCGACGTCCTACAATGAGCAGTTCTTC. Supplemented by reference TRBV2 and TRBJ2-1, the full variable domain reads EPEVTQTPSHQVTQMGQEVILRCVPISNHLYFYWYRQILGQKVEFLVSFYNNEISEKSEIFDDQFSVERPDGSNFTLKIRSTKLEDSAMYFCASRPLATSYNEQFFGPGTRLTVL.

The chain links TRBV29-1 to TRBJ1-2; maybe TRBD1 (6 bases). This CDR3 spans 16 amino acids. V dropped 3 bases and J dropped 4 bases, with 21 bases sitting between them. The germline V gene has CDR1 SQVTM and CDR2 ANQGSEA. The CDR3 DNA follows: TGCAGCGTTGAGACAGGCCGAGCGGAATCTCTCTATGGCTACACCTTC. Its protein is CSVETGRAESLYGYTF.

Remarks on this clone: Distinct nucleotide sequences in the sample also encode this CDR3. Written as DNA, the CDR3 is TGTGCCAGCAGTCTGACTAGCGGGAGTGGGAATGAGCAGTTCTTC. Its translation: CASSLTSGSGNEQFF. The V and J genes are TRBV27 and TRBJ2-1; 12 nucleotides agree with TRBD2. The trim removed 5 bases at V and 7 bases at J, leaving 6 bases unmatched. Germline lookup yields CDR1 MNHEY and CDR2 SMNVEV (reference sequence). The CDR3 runs to 15 residues.

This clone is a singleton in its sample. V usage is TRBV11-3 and J usage is TRBJ2-3, with D possibly being TRBD2 (6 bases). Trimming cost V 5 bases and J 2 bases, with 14 bases left between them. Germline loops: CDR1 SGHNT, CDR2 YENEEA. The CDR3 is made up of 15 amino acids. CDR3 coding DNA: TGTGCCAGCAGCCCGGGACTCCGTCTCACAGATACGCAGTATTTT. Translated, it gives CASSPGLRLTDTQYF.

The chain combines TRBV6-5 with TRBJ2-2; D is possibly TRBD1 (6 bases). Between the trimmed V and J ends, which lost 1 base and 0 bases, there was a span of 6 bases. The V gene's germline CDR1 is MNHEY and CDR2 SVGAGI. There are 15 residues in the CDR3. The chain's CDR3 is CASSYWTANTGELFF. Written as DNA, the CDR3 is TGTGCCAGCAGTTACTGGACAGCGAACACCGGGGAGCTGTTTTTT.

This clone was detected only once. The chain couples TRBV6-2 or TRBV6-3 to TRBJ1-1; 8 positions agree with TRBD1. The germline CDR1 and CDR2 sequences are MNHEY and SVGEGT. The V and J ends lost 5 bases and 2 bases, in that order; junction bases with no gene match: 7. This CDR3 is built from 15 residues. The CDR3 DNA follows: TGTGCCAGCAGTGGGCCGCAGGGGGCAAACACTGAAGCTTTCTTT. It translates to CASSGPQGANTEAFF.

Points on this clone: This same CDR3 is encoded by further DNA sequences in the sample. This chain joins TRBV6-5 and TRBJ1-3; no reliable D call. CDR3 size: 14 residues. With 2 bases removed from V and 1 base from J, the gap between germline ends came to 6 bases. Germline assignment: CDR1 MNHEY and CDR2 SVGAGI. The CDR3 nucleotides are TGTGCCAGCAGTTACGGGAGGTCTGGAAACACCATATATTTT. Translation: CASSYGRSGNTIYF.

V is TRBV5-1 and J is TRBJ2-7, with 9 positions matching TRBD1. The CDR3 has 16 residues. The V gene end was trimmed by 3 bases and the J gene end by 0 bases; junction bases not matched to a gene: 7. Per germline, CDR1 SGHRS and CDR2 YFSETQ. CDR3 residues: CASSWGQGVGSYEQYF. The CDR3 DNA reads TGCGCCAGCAGCTGGGGACAGGGAGTGGGCTCCTACGAGCAGTACTTC.

The V gene is TRBV3-1 (or the pseudogene TRBV3-2), the J gene TRBJ2-1; TRBD2 matches 8 bases. Germline loops: CDR1 LGHDT, CDR2 YNNKEL (reference sequence). The V and J ends lost 4 bases and 8 bases, in that order; junction bases with no gene match: 10. This CDR3 region has 15 residues. The CDR3 DNA sequence: TGTGCCAGCAGCCCGGGAAGCGGGAGTGTCGATGAGCAGTTCTTC. Translation: CASSPGSGSVDEQFF.

The genes are TRBV11-2 and TRBJ2-3; D is perhaps TRBD1 (5 bases). CDR1 is SGHAT, CDR2 FQNNGV, per germline. The V end lost 1 base, the J end lost 3 bases, and 8 bases lay between the germline ends. The CDR3 sequence is 14 residues long. CDR3 in DNA: TGTGCCAGCAGCTTAGTCGGACAAACAGATACGCAGTATTTT. The encoded protein is CASSLVGQTDTQYF.

The V call is TRBV6-5, the J call TRBJ1-2, with TRBD1 as a possible D gene (6 bases). Germline CDR1 and CDR2: MNHEY and SVGAGI. The V and J ends lost 6 bases and 5 bases respectively, with 13 bases between them. The CDR3 length is 13 residues. CDR3 bases: TGTGCCAGCAGAGTGGACAGAGAGTATGGCTACACCTTC. This translates into CASRVDREYGYTF.

The chain carries TRBV19 and TRBJ1-5; the D gene is possibly TRBD1 (6 bases). Trimming stripped 1 base from V and 0 bases from J, with 13 bases between. CDR1 is LNHDA, CDR2 SQIVND, per germline (reference sequence). The CDR3 loop spans 17 amino acids. CDR3 sequence reads: CASSIGAGQYSNQPQHF. CDR3 nucleotides: TGTGCCAGTAGTATAGGGGCCGGACAGTATAGCAATCAGCCCCAGCATTTT.